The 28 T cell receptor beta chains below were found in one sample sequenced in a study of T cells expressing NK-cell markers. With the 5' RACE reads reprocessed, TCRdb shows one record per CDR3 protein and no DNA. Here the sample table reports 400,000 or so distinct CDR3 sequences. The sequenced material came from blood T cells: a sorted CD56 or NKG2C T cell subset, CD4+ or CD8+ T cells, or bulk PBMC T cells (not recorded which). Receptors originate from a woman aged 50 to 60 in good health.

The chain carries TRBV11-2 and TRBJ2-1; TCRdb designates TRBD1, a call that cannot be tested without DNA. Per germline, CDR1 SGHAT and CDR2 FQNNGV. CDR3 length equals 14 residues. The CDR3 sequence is CASSLLSALGEQFF.

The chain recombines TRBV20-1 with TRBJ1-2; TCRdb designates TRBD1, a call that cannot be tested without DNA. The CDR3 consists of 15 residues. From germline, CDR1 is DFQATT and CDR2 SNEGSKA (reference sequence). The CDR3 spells CSATGDQTGVDGYTF.

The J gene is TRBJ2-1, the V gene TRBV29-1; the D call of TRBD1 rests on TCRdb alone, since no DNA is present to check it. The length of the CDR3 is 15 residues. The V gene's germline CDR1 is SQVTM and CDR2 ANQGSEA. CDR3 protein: CSGTRGSPSYNEQFF.

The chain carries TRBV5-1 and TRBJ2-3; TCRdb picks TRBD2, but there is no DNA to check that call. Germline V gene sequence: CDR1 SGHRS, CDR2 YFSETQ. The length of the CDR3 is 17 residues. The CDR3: CASSSFTSGSSTDTQYF.

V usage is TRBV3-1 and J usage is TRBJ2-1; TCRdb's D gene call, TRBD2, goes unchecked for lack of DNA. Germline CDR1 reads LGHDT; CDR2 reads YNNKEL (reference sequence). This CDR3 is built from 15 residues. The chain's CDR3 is CASSQGRLAANEQFF.

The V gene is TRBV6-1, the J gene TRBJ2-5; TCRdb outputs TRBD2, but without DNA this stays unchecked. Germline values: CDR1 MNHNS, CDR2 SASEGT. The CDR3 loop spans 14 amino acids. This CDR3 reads CASSEWETQETQYF.

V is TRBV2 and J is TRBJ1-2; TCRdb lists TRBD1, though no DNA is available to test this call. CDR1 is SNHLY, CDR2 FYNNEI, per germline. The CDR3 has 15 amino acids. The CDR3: CASSESRGRSYGYTF.

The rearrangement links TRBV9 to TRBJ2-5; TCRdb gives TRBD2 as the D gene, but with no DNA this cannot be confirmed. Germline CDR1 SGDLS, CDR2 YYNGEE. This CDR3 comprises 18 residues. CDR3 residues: CASSVEGLAGDGGETQYF.

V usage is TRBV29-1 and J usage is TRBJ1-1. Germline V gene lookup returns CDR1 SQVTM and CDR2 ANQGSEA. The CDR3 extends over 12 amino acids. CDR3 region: CSVVLENTEAFF. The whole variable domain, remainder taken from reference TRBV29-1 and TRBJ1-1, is SAVISQKPSRDICQRGTSLTIQCQVDSQVTMMFWYRQQPGQSLTLIATANQGSEATYESGFVIDKFPISRPNLTFSTLTVSNMSPEDSSIYLCSVVLENTEAFFGQGTRLTVV.

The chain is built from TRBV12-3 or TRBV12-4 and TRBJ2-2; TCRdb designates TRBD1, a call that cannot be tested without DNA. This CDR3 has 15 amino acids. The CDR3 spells CASSSRQGWSGELFF.

Here the CDR3 reads CASSPLSPGSDTQYF. The chain carries TRBV18 and TRBJ2-3; TCRdb designates TRBD2, a call that cannot be tested without DNA. The V gene's germline CDR1 is KGHSH and CDR2 LQKENI. The CDR3 extends over 15 amino acids. Filled out from reference TRBV18 and TRBJ2-3, the complete variable domain reads NAGVMQNPRHLVRRRGQEARLRCSPMKGHSHVYWYRQLPEEGLKFMVYLQKENIIDESGMPKERFSAEFPKEGPSILRIQQVVRGDSAAYFCASSPLSPGSDTQYFGPGTRLTVL.

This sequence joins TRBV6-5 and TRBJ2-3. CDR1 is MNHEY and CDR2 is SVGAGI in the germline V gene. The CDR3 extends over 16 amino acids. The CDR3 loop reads CASSYYVTSGTDTQYF.

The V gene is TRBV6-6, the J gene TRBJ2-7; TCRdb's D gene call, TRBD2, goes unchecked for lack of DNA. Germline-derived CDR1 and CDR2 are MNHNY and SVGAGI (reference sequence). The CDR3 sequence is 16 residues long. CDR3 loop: CASSPGLAGGTYEQYF.

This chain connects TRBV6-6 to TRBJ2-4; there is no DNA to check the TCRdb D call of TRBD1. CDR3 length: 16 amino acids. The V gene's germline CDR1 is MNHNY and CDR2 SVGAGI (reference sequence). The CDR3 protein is CASSRTQGAGKNIQYF.

The CDR3 region is CASSRTHRVETQYF. The chain carries TRBV28 and TRBJ2-5; there is no DNA to check the TCRdb D call of TRBD1. The CDR3 is made up of 14 amino acids. Germline CDR1 and CDR2: MDHEN and SYDVKM.

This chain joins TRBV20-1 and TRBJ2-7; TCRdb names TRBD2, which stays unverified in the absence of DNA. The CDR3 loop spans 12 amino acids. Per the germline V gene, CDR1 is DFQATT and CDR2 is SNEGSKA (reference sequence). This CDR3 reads CSATSISNEQYF.

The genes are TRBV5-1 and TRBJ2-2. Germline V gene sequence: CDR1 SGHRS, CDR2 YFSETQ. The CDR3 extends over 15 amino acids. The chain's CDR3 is CASSLEQANTGELFF.

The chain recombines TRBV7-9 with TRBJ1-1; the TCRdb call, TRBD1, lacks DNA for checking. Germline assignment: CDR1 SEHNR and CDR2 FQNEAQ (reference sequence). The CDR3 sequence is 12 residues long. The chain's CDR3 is CASSLRTGVAFF.

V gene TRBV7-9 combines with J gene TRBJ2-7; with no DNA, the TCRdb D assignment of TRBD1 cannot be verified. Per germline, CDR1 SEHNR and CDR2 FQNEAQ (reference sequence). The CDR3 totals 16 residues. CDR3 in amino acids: CASSGPGGQGADEQYF.

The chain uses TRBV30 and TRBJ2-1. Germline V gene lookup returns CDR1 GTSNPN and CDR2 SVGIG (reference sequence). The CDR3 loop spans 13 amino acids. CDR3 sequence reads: CAWSRGTTAEQFF.

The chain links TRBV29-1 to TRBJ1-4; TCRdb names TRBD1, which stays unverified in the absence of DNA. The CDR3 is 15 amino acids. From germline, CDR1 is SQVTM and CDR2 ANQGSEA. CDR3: CSVENYGTGARELFF.

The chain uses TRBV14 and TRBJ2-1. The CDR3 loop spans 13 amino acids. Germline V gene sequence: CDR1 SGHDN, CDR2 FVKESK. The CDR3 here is CASSQDQISEQFF. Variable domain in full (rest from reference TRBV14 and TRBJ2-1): EAGVTQFPSHSVIEKGQTVTLRCDPISGHDNLYWYRRVMGKEIKFLLHFVKESKQDESGMPNNRFLAERTGGTYSTLKVQPAELEDSGVYFCASSQDQISEQFFGPGTRLTVL.

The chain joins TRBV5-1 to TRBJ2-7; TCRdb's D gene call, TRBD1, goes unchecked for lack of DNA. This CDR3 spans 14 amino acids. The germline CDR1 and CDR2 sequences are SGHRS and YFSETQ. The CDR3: CASSERPIPGEQYF.

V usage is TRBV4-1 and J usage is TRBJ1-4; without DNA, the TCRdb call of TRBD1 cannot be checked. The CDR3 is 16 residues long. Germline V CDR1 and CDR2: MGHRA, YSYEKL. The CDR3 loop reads CASSPNRDRPNEKLFF.

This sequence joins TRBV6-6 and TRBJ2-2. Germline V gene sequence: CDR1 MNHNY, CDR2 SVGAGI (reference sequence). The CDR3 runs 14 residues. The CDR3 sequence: CASTSEENTGELFF.

Here the CDR3 reads CASSPGWGSTQPQHF. The chain employs TRBV12-3 or TRBV12-4 and TRBJ1-5; TCRdb's D call of TRBD1 is untestable without DNA. The length of the CDR3 is 15 residues.

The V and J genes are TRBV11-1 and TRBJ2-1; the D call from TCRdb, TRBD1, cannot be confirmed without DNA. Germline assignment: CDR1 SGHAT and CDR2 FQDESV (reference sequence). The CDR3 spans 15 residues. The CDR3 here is CASSSDRGPYNEQFF.

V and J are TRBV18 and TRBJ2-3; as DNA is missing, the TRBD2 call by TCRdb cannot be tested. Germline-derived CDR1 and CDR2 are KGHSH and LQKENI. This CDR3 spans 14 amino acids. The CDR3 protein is CASSPWESPDTQYF.